These 14 T cell receptor beta chains originate from one sample sequenced in a study of shared clonotypes between healthy human individuals. The method was immunoSEQ multiplex PCR; TCRdb's version includes in-frame clones alone and lacks a portion of them. The profile covers about 580,000 clones, with 98% appearing a single time and 0.3% to 0.35% taken by the ten largest. Naivety among CD8 cells was defined by CD45RO negativity and positive CCR7 selection, thereby excluding terminally differentiated effector memory CD45RA+ cells. Specimen: naive CD8+ T cells sorted from blood. The source of these receptors is a man aged 30-40 years in good health.

This clone showed up just a few times. The rearrangement links TRBV7-6 to TRBJ1-2; D perhaps matches TRBD1 (6 bases). The CDR3 contains 13 residues. CDR1 is SGHVS, CDR2 FNYEAQ, per germline. V was clipped by 6 bases and J by 6 bases, with 14 bases between them. Here the CDR3 reads CASRPRGGNGYTF. The CDR3 DNA follows: TGTGCCAGCAGACCCAGGGGCGGGAATGGCTACACCTTC.

The V gene is TRBV5-5, the J gene TRBJ2-7; TRBD2 agrees at 7 bases. This CDR3 comprises 11 residues. Trimming cost V 4 bases and J 13 bases; bases outside gene matches: 8. Germline V gene sequence: CDR1 SGHKS, CDR2 YYEKEE (reference sequence). CDR3 nucleotides: TGTGCCAGCAGCCAGCTAGCGGTACTATACTTC. It codes for CASSQLAVLYF.

The chain combines TRBV27 with TRBJ2-1, with 9 bases identical to TRBD2. CDR1 is MNHEY, CDR2 SMNVEV, per germline (reference sequence). J gave up 6 bases and V 5 bases, and 20 bases lay outside the gene matches. The CDR3 loop spans 19 amino acids. CDR3 sequence (DNA): TGTGCCAGCAGTACCGGACAGGCCGATTATAGCGGGAGTTTCAATGAGCAGTTCTTC. Protein product: CASSTGQADYSGSFNEQFF.

The chain couples TRBV14 to TRBJ2-1, with D maybe TRBD2 (6 bases). Trimming took 6 bases from V and 8 from J, leaving 11 bases between them. This CDR3 is built from 12 residues. Germline values: CDR1 SGHDN, CDR2 FVKESK. The CDR3, as DNA: TGTGCCAGCAGTGGGGGGATGCATGAGCAGTTCTTC. It encodes CASSGGMHEQFF. The whole variable domain, remainder taken from reference TRBV14 and TRBJ2-1, is EAGVTQFPSHSVIEKGQTVTLRCDPISGHDNLYWYRRVMGKEIKFLLHFVKESKQDESGMPNNRFLAERTGGTYSTLKVQPAELEDSGVYFCASSGGMHEQFFGPGTRLTVL.

This chain links TRBV5-1 with TRBJ1-4, with D unresolved. From germline, CDR1 is SGHRS and CDR2 YFSETQ. The CDR3 spans 13 residues. V lost 3 bases and J lost 8, with 11 bases in between. The CDR3 DNA reads as TGCGCCAGCAGCTCCTCTTTGGAGGAAAAACTGTTTTTT. Translated: CASSSSLEEKLFF.

This chain connects TRBV9 to TRBJ2-5, with 10 bases lining up with TRBD2. This CDR3 has 13 residues. Germline trimming cut 4 bases from V and 5 bases from J; bases unmatched to any gene: 2. Germline V gene lookup returns CDR1 SGDLS and CDR2 YYNGEE. CDR3 DNA: TGTGCCAGCAGCCCTAGCGGGAGTGAGACCCAGTACTTC. Translation: CASSPSGSETQYF.

The chain uses TRBV7-9 and TRBJ1-2, with D unclear. The V gene's germline CDR1 is SEHNR and CDR2 FQNEAQ (reference sequence). Trimming took 2 bases from V and 0 from J, leaving 10 bases between them. The CDR3 runs to 15 residues. DNA for the CDR3: TGTGCCAGCAGCTTAAAGGACCCCGCTAACTATGGCTACACCTTC. Its translation is CASSLKDPANYGYTF.

The rearrangement uses TRBV25-1 and TRBJ1-2; D may be TRBD1 (5 bases). This CDR3 has 15 amino acids. V was clipped by 6 bases and J by 0 bases, with 14 bases between them. Germline assignment: CDR1 MGHDK and CDR2 SYGVNS. This CDR3 reads CASSLTGLPNYGYTF. Here the CDR3 DNA reads TGTGCCAGCAGCCTAACAGGACTCCCTAACTATGGCTACACCTTC.

The gene calls are TRBV27 and TRBJ2-7; tentative D call: TRBD1 (5 bases). The V end lost 2 bases, the J end lost 4 bases, and 12 bases lay between the germline ends. The CDR3 loop spans 14 amino acids. The germline V gene encodes CDR1 MNHEY and CDR2 SMNVEV (reference sequence). This chain's CDR3 is CASSLGPGHYEQYF. Here the CDR3 DNA reads TGTGCCAGCAGTTTAGGTCCAGGGCATTACGAGCAGTACTTC.

The chain is built from TRBV11-3 and TRBJ2-7; no clear D. V lost 0 bases and J lost 6, with 9 bases in between. Germline CDR1 reads SGHNT; CDR2 reads YENEEA. The length of the CDR3 is 13 residues. The CDR3 DNA reads as TGTGCCAGCAGCTTAGATCCGACGGGCGAGCAGTACTTC. It yields the protein CASSLDPTGEQYF.

This chain joins TRBV7-9 and TRBJ1-1; the D gene is possibly TRBD1 (5 bases). Germline V gives CDR1 SEHNR, CDR2 FQNEAQ (reference sequence). The V gene lost 5 bases and the J gene lost 4 bases, with 8 bases spanning the gap. CDR3 length: 12 amino acids. The CDR3 DNA is TGTGCCAGCAGCCCAGGGTTCACTGAAGCTTTCTTT. Translating it yields CASSPGFTEAFF. The full variable domain, in which reference TRBV7-9 and TRBJ1-1 provide the parts outside the CDR3, is DTGVSQNPRHKITKRGQNVTFRCDPISEHNRLYWYRQTLGQGPEFLTYFQNEAQLEKSRLLSDRFSAERPKGSFSTLEIQRTEQGDSAMYLCASSPGFTEAFFGQGTRLTVV.

The chain has TRBV11-2 and TRBJ2-7, with 8 bases identical to TRBD2. Germline lookup yields CDR1 SGHAT and CDR2 FQNNGV. V lost 4 bases to trimming and J lost 4 bases; unmatched junction nucleotides: 15. The CDR3 covers 17 residues. Here the CDR3 reads CASSSLGTGTRLYEQYF. In DNA, the CDR3 is TGTGCCAGCAGCTCTCTAGGAACCGGGACTAGACTTTACGAGCAGTACTTC. The whole variable domain, filled in from reference TRBV11-2 and TRBJ2-7, reads EAGVAQSPRYKIIEKRQSVAFWCNPISGHATLYWYQQILGQGPKLLIQFQNNGVVDDSQLPKDRFSAERLKGVDSTLKIQPAKLEDSAVYLCASSSLGTGTRLYEQYFGPGTRLTVT.

V and J are TRBV4-3 and TRBJ2-3; a weak D match, TRBD2 (6 bases). The germline V gene encodes CDR1 LGHNA and CDR2 YSLEER. The V and J ends lost 5 bases and 0 bases respectively, with 9 bases between them. This CDR3 spans 14 amino acids. The CDR3: CASSEDYSTDTQYF. The DNA of the CDR3 is TGCGCCAGCAGCGAGGACTATAGCACAGATACGCAGTATTTT.

The CDR3 region is CASSDRDRGHNEQFF. The DNA of the CDR3 is TGTGCCAGCAGTGATAGAGACAGGGGCCACAATGAGCAGTTCTTC. The rearrangement joins TRBV6-1 to TRBJ2-1; 8 bases map to TRBD1. The CDR3 consists of 15 residues. Germline V CDR1 and CDR2: MNHNS, SASEGT. The V segment lost 3 bases and the J segment 5 bases; nucleotides outside the gene matches: 6.